This T cell receptor beta chain was captured by sequencing in a study of T-cell memory formation after mild COVID-19 (dated by TCRdb to 2020 to 2022). Study-level background: TCR sequence clusters from the two donors were found to be largely donor specific. In two donors, T-cell clones that expanded and contracted after mild COVID-19 were tracked by sequencing TCRalpha and TCRbeta repertoires over time. Two young, previously healthy adult volunteers made up the cohort, one male and one female.

From a lookup of the germline V gene (reference sequence), CDR1 and CDR2 are SGHKS and YYEKEE. From the cysteine through the phenylalanine, the CDR3 covers 16 amino acids. Of the read, only the CDR3 DNA is kept; its 48 bases are in frame from base 1. The germline V and J ends show losses of 2 bases and 0 bases respectively, and no gene match explains 7 bases of the junction. Sequencing took place on an Illumina NovaSeq 6000. Using 5'RACE with constant-segment primers, TCRalpha and TCRbeta cDNA libraries were constructed, with sample barcodes and unique molecular identifiers added in the process. Trizol reagent was used to extract RNA from every sample. The libraries were amplified in two PCR steps, and the second step added a second sample barcode and Illumina TruSeq adapters. Sequencing of the libraries was done on an Illumina NovaSeq, producing 2 x 150 bp paired-end reads. The original methods were these. With migec v1.2.7, reads were demultiplexed and then collapsed into UMI-guided consensus sequences. Using mixcr v2.1.11, UMI consensuses were aligned to TRA and TRB V and J templates and then assembled into clonotypes. Expanded or contracted clonotypes were those called significant by both edgeR and NoisET, with noise models trained on biological replicates. For edgeR calls, the cutoffs were a false discovery rate-adjusted p below 0.01 and a log2 fold-change threshold of 1. PCA with hierarchical clustering of max-normalized trajectories of the 1000 most abundant clonotypes was used as exploratory dynamics analysis. The CD4 or CD8 phenotype of responding clones was assigned using the separately sequenced CD4+ and CD8+ repertoires. The public reads were quality trimmed at Q25 with fastp and then assembled into clones with MiXCR by TCRdb, keeping productive beta chains. Rows with one shared CDR3 protein collapse into an entry with the most common genes and DNA. The authors' filters were not applied to this entry. This sample has roughly 310,000 distinct CDR3 sequences in its table, and 15% to 20% of those were observed once. The top ten clonotypes cover about a fifth of the sample.

Regarding this clonotype: Its antigen is still unknown. Base qualities are missing; no much larger clone stands one base away.

Here is what the overall study found, with its caveats: The study covered only a couple of mild cases, and larger cohorts including severe cases with pre-infection samples were considered necessary. Contracting CD4+ clones appeared mostly in the CM and EM memory subsets, whereas CD8+ clones were enriched in EMRA. Balanced CD4/CD8 phenotypes were observed for clones contracting from day 15 to 85, whereas a bias towards CD4+ was observed for a second wave of clones expanding from day 15 to 37. The second-wave clones that peaked on day 37 were not confirmed to be SARS-CoV-2 specific. Some responding clones were detected in pre-infection memory, which suggested that pre-existing cross-reactive memory T cells had joined the SARS-CoV-2 response.

PBMCs were isolated by Ficoll-Paque density gradient centrifugation. The V gene is TRBV5-5 and the J gene is TRBJ1-2, and TRBD1 aligns with 7 junction nucleotides. The specimen sequenced was PBMCs or a T cell subset sorted from them (not recorded which). This clonotype originated in a man aged 18 to 29 who had mild COVID-19 (a few samples of this study predate the infection). The sample titles of this study are shuffled in the database, so cell type and time point are left out; the donor was told from shared clones. The nucleotide sequence reads as follows: TGTGCCAGCAGCTTCACCTCCGGGACAGCTAACTATGGCTACACCTTC. Its translation is CASSFTSGTANYGYTF. The full variable domain, with segments outside the CDR3 supplied by the reference TRBV5-5 and TRBJ1-2 proteins, appears as DAGVTQSPTHLIKTRGQQVTLRCSPISGHKSVSWYQQVLGQGPQFIFQYYEKEERGRGNFPDRFSARQFPNYSSELNVNALLLGDSALYLCASSFTSGTANYGYTFGSGTRLTVV.